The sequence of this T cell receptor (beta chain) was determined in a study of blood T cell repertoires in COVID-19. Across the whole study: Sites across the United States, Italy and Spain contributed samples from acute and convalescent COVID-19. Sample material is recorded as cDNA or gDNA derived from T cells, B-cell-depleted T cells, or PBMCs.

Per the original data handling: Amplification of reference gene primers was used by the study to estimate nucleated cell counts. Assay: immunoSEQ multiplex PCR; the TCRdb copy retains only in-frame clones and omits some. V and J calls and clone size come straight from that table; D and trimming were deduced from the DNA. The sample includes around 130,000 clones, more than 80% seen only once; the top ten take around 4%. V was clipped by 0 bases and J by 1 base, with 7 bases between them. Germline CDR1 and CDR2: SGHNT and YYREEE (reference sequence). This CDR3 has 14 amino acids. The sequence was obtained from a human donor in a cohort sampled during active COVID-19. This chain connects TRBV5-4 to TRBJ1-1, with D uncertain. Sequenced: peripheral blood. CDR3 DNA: TGTGCCAGCAGCTTGGGTGGGCGGAACACTGAAGCTTTCTTT. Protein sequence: CASSLGGRNTEAFF.